These 9 T cell receptor beta chains originate from one sample sequenced in a study of blood T cells in healthy people across ages. Alongside a J-beta primer mix, a sample-barcoded 5' primer served in a second PCR lasting about 7 to 11 cycles. One entry per CDR3 protein results from TCRdb running MiXCR on the 5' RACE reads. Among around 580,000 distinct CDR3 sequences, 40% to 55% were seen once, and the ten largest hold around 24%. The source material was blood. The receptors stem from an elderly man in good health.

This clonotype appeared a few times. This chain uses TRBV4-3 with TRBJ2-7, with TRBD1 matching 8 bases. V was clipped by 4 bases and J by 2 bases; unmatched bases: 7. This CDR3 region has 15 residues. Germline CDR1 reads LGHNA; CDR2 reads YSLEER. This CDR3 reads CASSLRGRGPYEQYF. For the CDR3, the DNA is TGCGCCAGCAGCCTTAGGGGCAGGGGGCCCTACGAGCAGTACTTC.

The V and J genes are TRBV5-1 and TRBJ1-4, with 9 positions matching TRBD1. This CDR3 contains 17 residues. The germline gives CDR1 SGHRS, CDR2 YFSETQ. After removal of 4 bases from V and 0 bases from J, the junction contained 7 bases not matched to a gene. The DNA of the CDR3 is TGCGCCAGCAGCAGACAGGGGGTTCTTGCAACTAATGAAAAACTGTTTTTT. This codes for CASSRQGVLATNEKLFF.

In the case of this clonotype: A read error may account for a junction end that differs from germline. The chain uses TRBV2 and TRBJ1-1; D remains unclear. Germline V CDR1 and CDR2: SNHLY, FYNNEI. The length of the CDR3 is 14 residues. The CDR3 region is CVSSGLGLNTEAFF. DNA of the CDR3: TGTGTCAGCAGCGGTCTAGGACTGAACACTGAAGCTTTCTTT.

The gene calls are TRBV9 and TRBJ2-7; weak D call: TRBD1 (7 bases). In germline, CDR1 is SGDLS, CDR2 YYNGEE. The CDR3 consists of 16 residues. The V end lost 5 bases, the J end lost 4 bases, and 22 bases lay between the germline ends. The CDR3 is CASSHQGGAQPYEQYF. The CDR3, as DNA: TGTGCCAGCAGTCACCAGGGGGGCGCCCAACCTTACGAGCAGTACTTC.

This clonotype was picked up a small number of times. This chain uses TRBV2 with TRBJ2-5, with 10 positions matching TRBD2. V shed 4 bases and J 4 bases; nucleotides not matched to a gene: 9. CDR1 and CDR2 from the germline V gene are SNHLY and FYNNEI. CDR3 length: 16 amino acids. CDR3 amino acids: CASSVSVAGGAETQYF. The CDR3 DNA reads as TGTGCCAGCAGTGTTTCCGTAGCGGGAGGTGCAGAGACCCAGTACTTC.

The V call is TRBV18, the J call TRBJ2-1, with D unresolved. The germline V gene encodes CDR1 KGHSH and CDR2 LQKENI. The CDR3 has 11 amino acids. Deletions cut 5 bases from V and 8 bases from J, with 7 bases between. The CDR3 coding sequence is TGTGCCAGCTCAAGATCCGATGAGCAGTTCTTC. Residues: CASSRSDEQFF.

This clonotype was observed a few times. The CDR3 loop is CSASGLAGGPGYNEQFF. The CDR3 coding sequence is TGCAGTGCTAGTGGGCTAGCGGGAGGGCCGGGCTACAATGAGCAGTTCTTC. The genes are TRBV20-1 and TRBJ2-1, with 12 bases that match TRBD2. There are 17 residues in the CDR3. V lost 3 bases and J lost 3; bases outside the gene matches: 9. Germline CDR1 and CDR2: DFQATT and SNEGSKA (reference sequence).

The chain is built from TRBV6-2 or TRBV6-3 and TRBJ2-2, with a possible D match to TRBD2 (6 bases). V lost 2 bases, J lost 7 bases, and 11 bases lay in between. CDR1 MNHEY and CDR2 SVGEGT come from the germline V gene. The length of the CDR3 is 14 residues. CDR3 DNA sequence: TGTGCCAGCAGTTACGAGACTAGGTTCGGGGAGCTGTTTTTT. Residues: CASSYETRFGELFF.

This clonotype appeared a few times. This chain joins TRBV6-5 and TRBJ1-5; TRBD1 is a possible D gene (5 bases). The CDR3 covers 14 residues. V gave up 5 bases and J gave up 6 bases, with 14 bases separating them. Germline V gene data show CDR1 as MNHEY and CDR2 as SVGAGI. The CDR3 region has the DNA TGTGCCAGCAGTGATCAGGGAGAGGTTCAGCCCCAGCATTTT. Translating it yields CASSDQGEVQPQHF.